A single sample is the source of the 2 T cell receptor beta chains below, sequenced in a study of T cells in Graves' hyperthyroidism and ophthalmopathy. TCR beta CDR3 sequences were amplified from RNA transcripts. During a first-round RT-PCR of the TCR CDR3, the HTBI primer set was used. Using its own MiXCR run on the multiplex PCR reads, TCRdb lists one record per CDR3 protein. The sample has hundreds of thousands of distinct CDR3 sequences; roughly 17% are singletons. The sequenced sample was blood. The source is a woman aged 18-30 years with Graves' hyperthyroidism.

This clonotype came up a few times. A junction boundary mismatches the germline segment, possibly from a read error. This rearrangement joins TRBV20-1 to TRBJ1-5; TRBD1 might be the D (5 bases). The germline CDR1 and CDR2 sequences are DFQATT and SNEGSKA (reference sequence). CDR3 length: 14 residues. CDR3: CSAEDGGSNQPPHF. The CDR3 DNA sequence: TGCAGTGCCGAAGATGGGGGGAGCAATCAGCCCCCGCATTTT.

This clonotype came up many times. The V call is TRBV2, the J call TRBJ2-7; 7 bases agree with TRBD1. This CDR3 contains 14 residues. V lost 7 bases and J lost 0; bases outside the gene matches: 6. CDR1 and CDR2 from the germline V gene are SNHLY and FYNNEI. The CDR3 bases are TGTGCCAGCAAAGGGACAGAATCCTCCTACGAGCAGTACTTC. Its protein product is CASKGTESSYEQYF. Combining the CDR3 with reference TRBV2 and TRBJ2-7 gives the whole variable domain EPEVTQTPSHQVTQMGQEVILRCVPISNHLYFYWYRQILGQKVEFLVSFYNNEISEKSEIFDDQFSVERPDGSNFTLKIRSTKLEDSAMYFCASKGTESSYEQYFGPGTRLTVT.